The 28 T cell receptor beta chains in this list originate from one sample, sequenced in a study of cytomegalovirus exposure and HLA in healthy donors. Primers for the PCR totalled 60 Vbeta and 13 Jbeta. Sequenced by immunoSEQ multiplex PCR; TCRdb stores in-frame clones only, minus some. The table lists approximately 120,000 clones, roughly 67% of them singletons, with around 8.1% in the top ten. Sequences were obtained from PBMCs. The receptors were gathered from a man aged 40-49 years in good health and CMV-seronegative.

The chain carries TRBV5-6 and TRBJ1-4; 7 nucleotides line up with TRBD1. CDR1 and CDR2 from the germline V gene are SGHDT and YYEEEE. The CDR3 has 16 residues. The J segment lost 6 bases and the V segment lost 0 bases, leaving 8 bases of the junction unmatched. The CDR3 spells CASSLAGGPWDEKLFF. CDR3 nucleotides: TGTGCCAGCAGCTTGGCAGGGGGTCCCTGGGATGAAAAACTGTTTTTT.

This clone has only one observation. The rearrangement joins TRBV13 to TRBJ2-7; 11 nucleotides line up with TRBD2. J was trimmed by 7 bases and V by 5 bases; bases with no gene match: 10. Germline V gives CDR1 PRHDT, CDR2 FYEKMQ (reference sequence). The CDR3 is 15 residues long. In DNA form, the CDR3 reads TGTGCCAGCAGCCATCTAGCGGGGGGTTTAGAAGAGCAGTACTTC. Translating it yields CASSHLAGGLEEQYF.

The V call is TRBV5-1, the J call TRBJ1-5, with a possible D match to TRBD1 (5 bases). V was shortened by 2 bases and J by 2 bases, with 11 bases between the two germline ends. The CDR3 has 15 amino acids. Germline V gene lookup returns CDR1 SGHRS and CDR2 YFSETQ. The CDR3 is CASSFSGERNQPQHF. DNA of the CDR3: TGCGCCAGCAGCTTCTCGGGGGAACGCAATCAGCCCCAGCATTTT.

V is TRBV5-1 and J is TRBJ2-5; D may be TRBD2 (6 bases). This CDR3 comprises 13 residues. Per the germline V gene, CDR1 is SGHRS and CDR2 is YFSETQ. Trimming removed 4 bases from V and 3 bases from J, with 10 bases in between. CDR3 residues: CASSAGTEETQYF. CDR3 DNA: TGCGCCAGCAGCGCGGGGACGGAAGAGACCCAGTACTTC.

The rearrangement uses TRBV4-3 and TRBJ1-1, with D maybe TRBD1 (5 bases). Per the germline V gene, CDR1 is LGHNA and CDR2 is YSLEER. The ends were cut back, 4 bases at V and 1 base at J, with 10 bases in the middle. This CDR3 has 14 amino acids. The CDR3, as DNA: TGCGCCAGCAGCCTACAGGCAGCGAACACTGAAGCTTTCTTT. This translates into CASSLQAANTEAFF.

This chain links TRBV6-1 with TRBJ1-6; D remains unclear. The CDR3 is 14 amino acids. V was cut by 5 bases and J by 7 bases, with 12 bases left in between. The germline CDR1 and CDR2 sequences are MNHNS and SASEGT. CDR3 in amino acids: CASSLNRGNSPLHF. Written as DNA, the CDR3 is TGTGCCAGCAGTCTGAACCGAGGGAATTCACCCCTCCACTTT.

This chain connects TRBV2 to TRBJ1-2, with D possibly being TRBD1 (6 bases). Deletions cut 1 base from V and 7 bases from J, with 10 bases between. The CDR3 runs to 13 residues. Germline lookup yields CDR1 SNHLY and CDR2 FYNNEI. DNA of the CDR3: TGTGCCAGCAGTGAAGAAGGGGGAGCTGGCTACACCTTC. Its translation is CASSEEGGAGYTF. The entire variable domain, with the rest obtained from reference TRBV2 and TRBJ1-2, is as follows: EPEVTQTPSHQVTQMGQEVILRCVPISNHLYFYWYRQILGQKVEFLVSFYNNEISEKSEIFDDQFSVERPDGSNFTLKIRSTKLEDSAMYFCASSEEGGAGYTFGSGTRLTVV.

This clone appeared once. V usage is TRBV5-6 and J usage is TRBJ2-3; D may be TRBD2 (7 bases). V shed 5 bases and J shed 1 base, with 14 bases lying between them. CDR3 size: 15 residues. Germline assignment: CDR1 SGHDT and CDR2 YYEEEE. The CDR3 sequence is CASSPRGAGTDTQYF. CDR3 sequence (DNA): TGTGCCAGCAGTCCCCGGGGGGCCGGCACAGATACGCAGTATTTT.

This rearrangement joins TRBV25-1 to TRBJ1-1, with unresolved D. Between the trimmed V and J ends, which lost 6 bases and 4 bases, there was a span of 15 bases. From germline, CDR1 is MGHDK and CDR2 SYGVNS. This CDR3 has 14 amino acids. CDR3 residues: CASRPDNSRTEAFF. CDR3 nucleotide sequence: TGTGCCAGCAGACCAGACAACAGTCGCACTGAAGCTTTCTTT. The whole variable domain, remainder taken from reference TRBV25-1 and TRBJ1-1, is EADIYQTPRYLVIGTGKKITLECSQTMGHDKMYWYQQDPGMELHLIHYSYGVNSTEKGDLSSESTVSRIRTEHFPLTLESARPSHTSQYLCASRPDNSRTEAFFGQGTRLTVV.

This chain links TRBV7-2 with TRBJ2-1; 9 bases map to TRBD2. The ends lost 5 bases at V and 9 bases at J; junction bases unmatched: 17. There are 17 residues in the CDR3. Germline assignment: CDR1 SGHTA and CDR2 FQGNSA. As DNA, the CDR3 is TGTGCCAGCAGCGTGGGAGGTCGGGGCGGGGGGGCGGGTGAGCAGTTCTTC. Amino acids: CASSVGGRGGGAGEQFF.

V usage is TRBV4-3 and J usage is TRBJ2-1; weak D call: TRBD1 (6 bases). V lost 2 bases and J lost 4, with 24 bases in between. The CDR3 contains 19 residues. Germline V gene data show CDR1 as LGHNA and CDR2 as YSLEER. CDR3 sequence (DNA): TGCGCCAGCAGCCAAAACAACCCAGGGACAACTCGGACGTACAATGAGCAGTTCTTC. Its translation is CASSQNNPGTTRTYNEQFF.

The CDR3 here is CASSQDRDSGYTF. Here the CDR3 DNA reads TGTGCCAGCAGCCAAGATCGTGACAGCGGCTACACCTTC. The gene calls are TRBV4-2 and TRBJ1-2; TRBD1 is a possible D gene (5 bases). V was pared by 0 bases and J by 8 bases, with 10 bases between. The CDR3 runs to 13 residues. Germline CDR1 is LGHNA and CDR2 is YNFKEQ.

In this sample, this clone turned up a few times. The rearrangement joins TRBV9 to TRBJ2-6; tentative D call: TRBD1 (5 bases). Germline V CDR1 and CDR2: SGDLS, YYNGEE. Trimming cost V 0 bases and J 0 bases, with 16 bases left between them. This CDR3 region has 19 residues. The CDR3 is CASSVGLAGQFSGANVLTF. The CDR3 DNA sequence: TGTGCCAGCAGCGTAGGGTTGGCAGGACAATTCTCTGGGGCCAACGTCCTGACTTTC.

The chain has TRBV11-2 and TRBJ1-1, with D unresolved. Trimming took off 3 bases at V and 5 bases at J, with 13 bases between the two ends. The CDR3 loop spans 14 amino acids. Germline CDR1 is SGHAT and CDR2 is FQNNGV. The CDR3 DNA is TGTGCCAGCAGCTTTAATACCGGGATGACTGAAGCTTTCTTT. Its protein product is CASSFNTGMTEAFF.

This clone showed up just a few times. The CDR3 sequence is CASSERRPYATNEKLFF. DNA of the CDR3: TGTGCCAGCAGTGAACGGAGACCATATGCAACTAATGAAAAACTGTTTTTT. The rearrangement uses TRBV2 and TRBJ1-4; D gene unclear. The CDR3 has 17 amino acids. Germline CDR1 is SNHLY and CDR2 is FYNNEI. Trimming removed 2 bases at V and 0 bases at J, with 13 bases between.

CDR3 in amino acids: CASSLVRDEQYF. The CDR3 bases are TGTGCCAGCAGCTTGGTCCGGGACGAGCAGTACTTC. The genes are TRBV5-6 and TRBJ2-7; no clear D gene. Looked up from germline, CDR1 is SGHDT and CDR2 is YYEEEE. Trimming cost V 0 bases and J 5 bases, with 6 bases left between them. CDR3 length equals 12 residues.

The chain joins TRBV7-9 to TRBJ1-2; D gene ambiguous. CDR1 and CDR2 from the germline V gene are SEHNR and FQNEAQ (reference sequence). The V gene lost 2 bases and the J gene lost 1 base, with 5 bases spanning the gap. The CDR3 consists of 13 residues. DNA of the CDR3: TGTGCCAGCAGCTTATATCGTAACTATGGCTACACCTTC. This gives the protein CASSLYRNYGYTF.

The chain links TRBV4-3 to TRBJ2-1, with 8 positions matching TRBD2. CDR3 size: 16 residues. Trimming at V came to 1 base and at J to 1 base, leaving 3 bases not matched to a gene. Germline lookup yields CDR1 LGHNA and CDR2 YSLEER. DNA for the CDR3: TGCGCCAGCAGCCAAGCTGCGGGGGGATCCTACAATGAGCAGTTCTTC. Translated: CASSQAAGGSYNEQFF.

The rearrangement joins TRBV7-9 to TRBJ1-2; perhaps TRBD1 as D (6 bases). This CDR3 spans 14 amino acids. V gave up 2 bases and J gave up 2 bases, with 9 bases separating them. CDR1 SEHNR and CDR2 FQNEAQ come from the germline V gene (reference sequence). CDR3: CASSLNRVNYGYTF. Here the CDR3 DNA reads TGTGCCAGCAGCTTAAACAGGGTGAACTATGGCTACACCTTC.

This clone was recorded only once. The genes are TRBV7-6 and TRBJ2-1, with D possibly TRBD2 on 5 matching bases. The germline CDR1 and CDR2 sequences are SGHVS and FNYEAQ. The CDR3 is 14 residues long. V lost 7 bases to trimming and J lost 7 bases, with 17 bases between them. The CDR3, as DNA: TGTGCCAGCACTGCGAGTAGCGCTAGAAATGAGCAGTTCTTC. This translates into CASTASSARNEQFF.

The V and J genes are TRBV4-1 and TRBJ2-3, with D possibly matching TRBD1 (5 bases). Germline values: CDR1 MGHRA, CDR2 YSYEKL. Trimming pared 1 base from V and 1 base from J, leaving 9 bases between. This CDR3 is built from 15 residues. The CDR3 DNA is TGCGCCAGCAGCCAAGCAGGGTATGGCACAGATACGCAGTATTTT. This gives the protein CASSQAGYGTDTQYF.

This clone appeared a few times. The CDR3: CASRGSDRGAFF. The CDR3 coding sequence is TGTGCCAGTAGGGGAAGTGACAGGGGAGCTTTCTTT. The gene calls are TRBV19 and TRBJ1-1, with TRBD1 matching 8 bases. Germline CDR1 is LNHDA and CDR2 is SQIVND (reference sequence). V was pared by 6 bases and J by 10 bases, with 7 bases of the junction left unmatched. CDR3 length: 12 amino acids.

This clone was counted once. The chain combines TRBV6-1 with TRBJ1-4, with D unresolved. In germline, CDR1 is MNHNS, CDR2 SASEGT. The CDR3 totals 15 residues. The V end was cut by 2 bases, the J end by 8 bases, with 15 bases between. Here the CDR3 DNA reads TGTGCCAGCAGTGAAATCGGCAGTAGAGGAGAAAAACTGTTTTTT. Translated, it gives CASSEIGSRGEKLFF.

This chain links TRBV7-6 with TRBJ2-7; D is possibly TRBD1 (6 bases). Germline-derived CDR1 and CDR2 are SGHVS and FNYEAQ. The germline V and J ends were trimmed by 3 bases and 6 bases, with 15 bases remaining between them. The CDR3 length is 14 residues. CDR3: CASSLDSFEGEQYF. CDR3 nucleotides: TGTGCCAGCAGCTTGGACAGCTTTGAAGGCGAGCAGTACTTC. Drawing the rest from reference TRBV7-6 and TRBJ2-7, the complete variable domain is GAGVSQSPRYKVTKRGQDVALRCDPISGHVSLYWYRQALGQGPEFLTYFNYEAQQDKSGLPNDRFSAERPEGSISTLTIQRTEQRDSAMYRCASSLDSFEGEQYFGPGTRLTVT.

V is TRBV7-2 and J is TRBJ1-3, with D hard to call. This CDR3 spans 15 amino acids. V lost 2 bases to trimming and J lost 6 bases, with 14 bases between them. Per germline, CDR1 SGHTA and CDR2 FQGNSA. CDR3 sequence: CASSLLGGSANTIYF. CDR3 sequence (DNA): TGTGCCAGCAGCTTACTGGGAGGGTCGGCAAACACCATATATTTT.

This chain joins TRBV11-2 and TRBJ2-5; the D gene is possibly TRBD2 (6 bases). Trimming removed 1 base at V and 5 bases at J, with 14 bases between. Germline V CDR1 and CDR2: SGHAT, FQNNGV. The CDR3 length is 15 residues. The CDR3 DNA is TGTGCCAGCAGCTTAGGAGCGGGCCCTGGGGAGACCCAGTACTTC. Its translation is CASSLGAGPGETQYF.

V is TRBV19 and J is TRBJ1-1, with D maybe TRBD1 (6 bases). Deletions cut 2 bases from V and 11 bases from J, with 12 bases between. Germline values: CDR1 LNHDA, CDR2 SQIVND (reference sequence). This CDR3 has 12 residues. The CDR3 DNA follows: TGTGCCAGTAGTATAACAGGGTATGGGGCTTTCTTT. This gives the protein CASSITGYGAFF.

CDR3 loop: CASRTRTGYNSPLHF. DNA of the CDR3: TGTGCCAGCAGGACACGGACAGGGTATAATTCACCCCTCCACTTT. The chain recombines TRBV27 with TRBJ1-6; 8 bases line up with TRBD1. This CDR3 has 15 amino acids. The germline V gene has CDR1 MNHEY and CDR2 SMNVEV (reference sequence). J gave up 4 bases and V 6 bases, and 5 bases lay outside the gene matches.